The entry that follows covers one TCR beta chain sequence. As yet, its antigen is unknown. These data come from a study of T-cell reconstitution after alpha-beta-depleted transplantation in children. Unique molecular identifiers were built into the TCRbeta library. TCRdb re-derived calls from the PCR reads in MiXCR, one entry per CDR3 protein. The sample records some 310,000 distinct CDR3 sequences, over 20% being singletons. Study-wide points: Most T-cell counts and diversity one year after the transplant came from T cells that were newly produced. By about two months after transplant, alpha-beta T cells reportedly arose from several hundred graft clones that had expanded. Surviving thymic progenitors and recipient T cells were the source of high TCRbeta diversity at day 60 in some patients.

Germline CDR1 is SEHNR and CDR2 is FQNEAQ (reference sequence). The junction had 11 bases not matched to a gene; V was cut back by 5 bases and J by 9 bases. The CDR3 runs to 16 residues. The clonotype comes from a male patient younger than 18 who had a stem cell transplant for acute lymphoblastic leukemia, so the T cells may come from the graft donor. Sequencing used PBMCs, mostly from graft donor cells, obtained 180 days after TCRalphabeta/CD19-depleted stem cell transplant. The gene calls are TRBV7-9 and TRBJ1-5, with 12 bases aligning to TRBD1. The CDR3 protein is CASSTRPGQGARPQHF. CDR3 nucleotide sequence: TGTGCCAGCAGCACGCGCCCGGGACAGGGGGCACGGCCCCAGCATTTT.